This T cell receptor beta chain appears in the sequencing data of a study of blood T cell repertoires in COVID-19. Study as a whole: Sample material is recorded as cDNA or gDNA derived from T cells, B-cell-depleted T cells, or PBMCs.

Libraries were prepared by immunoSEQ multiplex PCR; TCRdb keeps only in-frame clonotypes and omits some of them. The sample has about 260,000 clones, 70% to 90% seen once. Germline CDR1 SGHDT, CDR2 YYEEEE. CDR3 size: 14 residues. V lost 0 bases and J lost 8, with 11 bases in between. This chain joins TRBV5-6 and TRBJ1-4; D is perhaps TRBD1 (6 bases). The source material was peripheral blood. The TCR sequence derives from a woman aged 50 to 60 with acute or convalescent COVID-19. CDR3 sequence (DNA): TGTGCCAGCAGCTTGGGGACAGCTGGAGAAAAACTGTTTTTT. Its translation: CASSLGTAGEKLFF.